Listed here are 5 T cell receptor beta chains from one sample, sequenced in a study of Ad26.COV2.S vaccination and SARS-CoV-2 variants. Treatment noted: some 20 received Ad26.COV2.S at low or high dose, single or two shots; several received placebo; per-sample allocation not given. The samples date from day 63 after the first vaccine or placebo injection. The assay was immunoSEQ multiplex PCR, and TCRdb's table has in-frame clones only and misses some. Of roughly 450,000 clones in the sample, 75% to 95% were seen once. The sequenced sample was peripheral blood, obtained in a trial of Ad26.COV2.S vaccine versus placebo. Every receptor here comes from a person between 18 and 65 years old who received the Ad26.COV2.S COVID-19 vaccine or a placebo.

J is TRBJ2-5 and V is TRBV5-1; D is possibly TRBD2 (7 bases). Germline V gene data show CDR1 as SGHRS and CDR2 as YFSETQ. V lost 4 bases and J 4 bases, leaving 17 bases between the germline ends. The CDR3 covers 15 residues. The CDR3 DNA sequence: TGCGCCAGCAGCACCTTGGCGGGGGCCCGAGAGACCCAGTACTTC. As protein: CASSTLAGARETQYF.

The chain carries TRBV5-1 and TRBJ1-6; TRBD1 agrees at 7 bases. The trim removed 4 bases at V and 10 bases at J, leaving 5 bases unmatched. The germline V gene has CDR1 SGHRS and CDR2 YFSETQ. This CDR3 comprises 13 residues. The DNA for the CDR3 is TGCGCCAGCAGCGAGGGGGCTCGGTCACCCCTCCACTTT. As protein: CASSEGARSPLHF.

The chain links TRBV6-1 to TRBJ2-7; perhaps TRBD1 as D (5 bases). The germline CDR1 and CDR2 sequences are MNHNS and SASEGT. The CDR3 loop spans 12 amino acids. Trimming pared 2 bases from V and 6 bases from J, leaving 8 bases between. For the CDR3, the DNA is TGTGCCAGCAGTGAATCAGGGATCGAGCAGTACTTC. Translated: CASSESGIEQYF.

The rearrangement links TRBV6-6 to TRBJ1-1; the match to TRBD1 covers 7 bases. V gave up 3 bases and J gave up 10 bases; unmatched junction bases: 2. The CDR3 sequence is 11 residues long. From germline, CDR1 is MNHNY and CDR2 SVGAGI (reference sequence). CDR3 amino acids: CASSYSGGAFF. As DNA, the CDR3 is TGTGCCAGCAGTTATTCAGGGGGAGCTTTCTTT.

This sequence joins TRBV3-1 (or the pseudogene TRBV3-2) and TRBJ2-7, with 14 nucleotides matching TRBD2. The V segment lost 3 bases and the J segment 2 bases; nucleotides outside the gene matches: 3. CDR1 is LGHDT and CDR2 is YNNKEL in the germline V gene (reference sequence). The CDR3 is 16 amino acids. The CDR3 here is CASSHAGLAGAYEQYF. The CDR3 bases are TGTGCCAGCAGCCACGCGGGACTAGCGGGAGCCTACGAGCAGTACTTC.